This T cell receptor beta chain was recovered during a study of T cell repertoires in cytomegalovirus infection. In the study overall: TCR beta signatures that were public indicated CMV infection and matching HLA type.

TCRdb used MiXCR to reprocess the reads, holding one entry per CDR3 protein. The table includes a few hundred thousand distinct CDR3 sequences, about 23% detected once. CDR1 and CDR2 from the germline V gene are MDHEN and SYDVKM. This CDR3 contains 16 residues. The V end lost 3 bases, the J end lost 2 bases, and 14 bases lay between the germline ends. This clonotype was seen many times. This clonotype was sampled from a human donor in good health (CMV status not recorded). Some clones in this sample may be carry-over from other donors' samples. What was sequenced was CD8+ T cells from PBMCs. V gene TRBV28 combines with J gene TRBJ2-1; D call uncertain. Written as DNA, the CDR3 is TGTGCCAGCAGTTTCGCGGTTAGGGCTACCTACAATGAGCAGTTCTTC. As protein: CASSFAVRATYNEQFF.